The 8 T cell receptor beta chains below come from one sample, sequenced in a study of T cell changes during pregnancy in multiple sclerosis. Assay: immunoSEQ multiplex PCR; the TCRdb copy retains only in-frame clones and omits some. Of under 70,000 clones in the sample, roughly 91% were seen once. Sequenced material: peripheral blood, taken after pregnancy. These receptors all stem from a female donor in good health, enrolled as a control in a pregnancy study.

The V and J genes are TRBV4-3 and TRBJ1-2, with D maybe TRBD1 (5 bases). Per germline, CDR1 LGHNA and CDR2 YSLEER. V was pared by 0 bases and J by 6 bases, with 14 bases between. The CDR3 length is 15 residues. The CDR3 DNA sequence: TGCGCCAGCAGCCAAGAGGAATTGACAGTTGATGGCTACACCTTC. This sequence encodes CASSQEELTVDGYTF.

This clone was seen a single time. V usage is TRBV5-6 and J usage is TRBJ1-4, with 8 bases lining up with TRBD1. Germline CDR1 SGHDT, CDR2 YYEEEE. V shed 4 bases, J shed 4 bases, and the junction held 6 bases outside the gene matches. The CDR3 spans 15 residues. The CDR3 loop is CASSLGTGLNEKLFF. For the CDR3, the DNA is TGTGCCAGCAGCCTTGGGACAGGCCTTAATGAAAAACTGTTTTTT.

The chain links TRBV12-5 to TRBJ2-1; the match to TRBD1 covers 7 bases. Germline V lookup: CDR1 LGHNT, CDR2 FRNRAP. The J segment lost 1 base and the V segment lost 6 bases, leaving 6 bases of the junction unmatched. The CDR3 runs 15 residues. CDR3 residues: CASGPGTASYNEQFF. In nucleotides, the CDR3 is TGTGCTAGTGGCCCCGGGACAGCATCCTACAATGAGCAGTTCTTC.

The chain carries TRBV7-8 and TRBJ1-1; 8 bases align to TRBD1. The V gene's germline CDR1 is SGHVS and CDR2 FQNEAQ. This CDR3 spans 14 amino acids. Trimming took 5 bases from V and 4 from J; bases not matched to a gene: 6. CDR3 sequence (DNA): TGTGCCAGCAGCCCCGCGACAGGGGTCACTGAAGCTTTCTTT. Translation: CASSPATGVTEAFF.

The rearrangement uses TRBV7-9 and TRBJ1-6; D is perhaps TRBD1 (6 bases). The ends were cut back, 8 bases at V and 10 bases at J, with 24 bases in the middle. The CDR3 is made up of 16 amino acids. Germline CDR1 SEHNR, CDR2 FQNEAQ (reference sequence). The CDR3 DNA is TGTGCCAGCGGGTCCCCTTTGGGGGCAGGAGGATCACCCCTCCACTTT. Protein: CASGSPLGAGGSPLHF.

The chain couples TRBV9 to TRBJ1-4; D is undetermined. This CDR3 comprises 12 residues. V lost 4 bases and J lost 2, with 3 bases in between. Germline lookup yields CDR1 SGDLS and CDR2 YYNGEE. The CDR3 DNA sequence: TGTGCCAGCAGCCTCACTAATGAAAAACTGTTTTTT. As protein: CASSLTNEKLFF. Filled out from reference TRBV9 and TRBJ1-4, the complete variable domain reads DSGVTQTPKHLITATGQRVTLRCSPRSGDLSVYWYQQSLDQGLQFLIQYYNGEERAKGNILERFSAQQFPDLHSELNLSSLELGDSALYFCASSLTNEKLFFGSGTQLSVL.

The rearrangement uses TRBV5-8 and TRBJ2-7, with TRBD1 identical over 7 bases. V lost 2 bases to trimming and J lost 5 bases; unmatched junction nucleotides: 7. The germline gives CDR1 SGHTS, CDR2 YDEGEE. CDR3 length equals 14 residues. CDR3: CASSLGGREDEQYF. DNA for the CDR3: TGTGCCAGCAGCTTAGGGGGCAGAGAGGACGAGCAGTACTTC.

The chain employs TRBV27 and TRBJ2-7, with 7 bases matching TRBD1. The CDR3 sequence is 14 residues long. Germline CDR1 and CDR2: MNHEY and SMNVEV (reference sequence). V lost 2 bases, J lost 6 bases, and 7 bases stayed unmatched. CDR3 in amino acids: CASSLQTGSGEQYF. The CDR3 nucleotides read TGTGCCAGCAGTTTACAGACAGGGTCAGGCGAGCAGTACTTC.